Listed here are 5 T cell receptor beta chains from one sample, sequenced in a study of T cell responses to AZD1222 COVID-19 vaccine. Method: immunoSEQ multiplex PCR; TCRdb's copy keeps in-frame clones and lacks some. The sample shows roughly 180,000 clones, roughly 94% of them seen only once. Specimen: peripheral blood, collected 28 days after the second AZD1222 dose. The receptors come from an adult who received the AZD1222 COVID-19 vaccine.

This sequence joins TRBV24-1 and TRBJ2-3; D gene ambiguous. The V gene lost 0 bases and the J gene lost 7 bases, with 13 bases spanning the gap. The CDR3 has 15 residues. CDR1 is KGHDR and CDR2 is SFDVKD in the germline V gene. This CDR3 is CATSDLQGKRHTQYF. The CDR3 DNA reads TGTGCCACCAGTGATTTGCAAGGGAAGAGGCATACGCAGTATTTT.

The CDR3 nucleotides read TGTGCCTCAACAGGAGGGAAAGGGGGTCATGAGCAGTTCTTC. This sequence encodes CASTGGKGGHEQFF. This rearrangement joins TRBV6-5 to TRBJ2-1; D is perhaps TRBD1 or TRBD2 (6 bases each). The V gene lost 11 bases and the J gene lost 8 bases, with 22 bases spanning the gap. This CDR3 contains 14 residues. CDR1 and CDR2 from the germline V gene are MNHEY and SVGAGI.

As DNA, the CDR3 is TGTGCCAGCAGCCACCGACAGGGAGGCTATGGCTACACCTTC. Amino acid sequence: CASSHRQGGYGYTF. The V call is TRBV7-9, the J call TRBJ1-2; 7 nucleotides line up with TRBD1. The junction had 7 bases not matched to a gene; V was cut back by 5 bases and J by 4 bases. Germline V gives CDR1 SEHNR, CDR2 FQNEAQ (reference sequence). There are 14 residues in the CDR3. Using reference TRBV7-9 and TRBJ1-2 for the parts outside the CDR3, the full variable domain is DTGVSQNPRHKITKRGQNVTFRCDPISEHNRLYWYRQTLGQGPEFLTYFQNEAQLEKSRLLSDRFSAERPKGSFSTLEIQRTEQGDSAMYLCASSHRQGGYGYTFGSGTRLTVV.

The chain links TRBV5-1 to TRBJ2-1; 7 positions match TRBD1. Trimming removed 4 bases from V and 4 bases from J; junction bases left unmatched: 5. CDR3 length: 14 amino acids. In germline, CDR1 is SGHRS, CDR2 YFSETQ. As DNA, the CDR3 is TGCGCCAGCAGCATCGGACAGGATTACAATGAGCAGTTCTTC. This encodes CASSIGQDYNEQFF.

This clone was observed once. The genes are TRBV30 and TRBJ1-3, with 7 bases lining up with TRBD1. The CDR3 extends over 14 amino acids. J gave up 4 bases and V 4 bases, and 7 bases lay outside the gene matches. Germline V gene data show CDR1 as GTSNPN and CDR2 as SVGIG (reference sequence). CDR3 DNA: TGTGCCTGGACGCGGACAGGACCGGGAAACACCATATATTTT. Encoded protein: CAWTRTGPGNTIYF.